Below, 21 T cell receptor beta chains from the same sample are listed, as sequenced in a study of low-dose radiotherapy and immunotherapy resistance in tumors. TCRs were put through approximately 20 PCR cycles of amplification with Phusion. A constant-region primer and the V-primer adapter served as the primer pair. One entry per CDR3 protein, called by TCRdb with MiXCR from the reads. The sample lists tens of thousands of distinct CDR3 sequences, about 11% seen once, with roughly 6.4% in the top ten. Indicated time point: before trial treatment. Sequencing used PBMCs, obtained before treatment. The receptors here all came from a female donor with ovarian cancer.

The sample holds a few counts of this clonotype. Being one base from a much bigger clone, this may be a read error. Written as DNA, the CDR3 is TGTGCCAGCAGTCTCGATCCAGGGGGCTACGAGCAGTTCTTC. The encoded protein is CASSLDPGGYEQFF. The chain carries TRBV13 and TRBJ2-1; TRBD1 matches 8 bases. J was trimmed by 10 bases and V by 6 bases; bases with no gene match: 11. The CDR3 is 14 residues long. Germline loops: CDR1 PRHDT, CDR2 FYEKMQ (reference sequence).

Many counts were recorded for this clonotype. The J gene is TRBJ1-2, the V gene TRBV29-1; TRBD1 is a possible D gene (6 bases). The germline V gene has CDR1 SQVTM and CDR2 ANQGSEA. The CDR3 is 13 amino acids. V dropped 4 bases and J dropped 4 bases, with 13 bases sitting between them. The CDR3 protein is CSVGDGQLYGYTF. CDR3 in DNA: TGCAGCGTTGGTGACGGACAGCTCTATGGCTACACCTTC. Full variable domain (outside the CDR3, taken from reference TRBV29-1 and TRBJ1-2): SAVISQKPSRDICQRGTSLTIQCQVDSQVTMMFWYRQQPGQSLTLIATANQGSEATYESGFVIDKFPISRPNLTFSTLTVSNMSPEDSSIYLCSVGDGQLYGYTFGSGTRLTVV.

This clonotype was observed many times. The chain couples TRBV6-6 to TRBJ2-3; 10 nucleotides line up with TRBD2. V dropped 5 bases and J dropped 2; count of bases not matched to a gene: 4. This CDR3 spans 15 amino acids. The germline V gene encodes CDR1 MNHNY and CDR2 SVGAGI (reference sequence). The CDR3: CASSHSGGSTDTQYF. The CDR3, as DNA: TGTGCCAGCAGTCATAGCGGGGGGTCCACAGATACGCAGTATTTT.

This clonotype was detected ten times or more. This chain joins TRBV10-3 and TRBJ2-2; maybe TRBD2 (7 bases). Trimming stripped 11 bases from V and 0 bases from J, with 13 bases between. Germline V gene data show CDR1 as ENHRY and CDR2 as SYGVKD. This CDR3 spans 14 amino acids. This CDR3 is CASSGGPNTGELFF. The DNA of the CDR3 is TGTGCCTCCTCCGGGGGGCCGAACACCGGGGAGCTGTTTTTT.

This clonotype was recorded at least ten times. The genes are TRBV18 and TRBJ2-1; D is unresolved. The CDR3 runs 16 residues. V lost 0 bases to trimming and J lost 0 bases, with 9 bases between them. Germline V gene sequence: CDR1 KGHSH, CDR2 LQKENI. CDR3 nucleotide sequence: TGTGCCAGCTCACCACCGACGAGGACCTCCTACAATGAGCAGTTCTTC. It yields the protein CASSPPTRTSYNEQFF.

This clonotype has only a few counts. The chain uses TRBV20-1 and TRBJ2-1; a possible D gene is TRBD2 (5 bases). The CDR3 has 17 amino acids. Trimming took off 4 bases at V and 5 bases at J, with 24 bases between the two ends. CDR1 is DFQATT and CDR2 is SNEGSKA in the germline V gene (reference sequence). CDR3: CSAKSPLVSGLDNEQFF. The CDR3 DNA sequence: TGCAGTGCTAAAAGCCCACTGGTAAGCGGTCTGGACAATGAGCAGTTCTTC.

This clonotype was detected many times. One junction end does not reproduce the germline sequence, and a read error may be involved. The gene calls are TRBV7-3 and TRBJ2-1, with 9 bases matching TRBD1. The CDR3 is made up of 15 amino acids. Germline values: CDR1 SGHTA, CDR2 FQGTGA. As DNA, the CDR3 is TGTGCCAGCAGCATAACGGGACAGGGATTCAATGAGCAGTTCTTC. It translates to CASSITGQGFNEQFF.

To note about this clonotype: A far bigger clonotype differs at one base, so this is likely a read error. This chain connects TRBV5-4 to TRBJ2-7, with D tentatively TRBD1 or TRBD2 (6 bases each). The V end was cut by 0 bases, the J end by 7 bases, with 17 bases between. Looked up from germline, CDR1 is SGHNT and CDR2 is YYREEE (reference sequence). CDR3 length: 15 residues. CDR3 sequence (DNA): TGTGCCAGCAGCTTGGCACTAGAGGGGGGCAATGAGCAGTACTTC. Protein product: CASSLALEGGNEQYF.

Many counts were recorded for this clonotype. The J gene is TRBJ2-1, the V gene TRBV7-8; D not resolved. The CDR3 covers 14 residues. Trimming pared 4 bases from V and 0 bases from J, leaving 7 bases between. The germline CDR1 and CDR2 sequences are SGHVS and FQNEAQ. CDR3 residues: CASSSQPSYNEQFF. The CDR3 DNA sequence: TGTGCCAGCAGCTCGCAGCCCTCCTACAATGAGCAGTTCTTC. Supplemented by reference TRBV7-8 and TRBJ2-1, the full variable domain reads GAGVSQSPRYKVAKRGQDVALRCDPISGHVSLFWYQQALGQGPEFLTYFQNEAQLDKSGLPSDRFFAERPEGSVSTLKIQRTQQEDSAVYLCASSSQPSYNEQFFGPGTRLTVL.

This clonotype was observed many times. This chain links TRBV14 with TRBJ2-5, with unresolved D. The V gene's germline CDR1 is SGHDN and CDR2 FVKESK. V was shortened by 4 bases and J by 2 bases, with 11 bases between the two germline ends. The CDR3 has 14 residues. Here the CDR3 DNA reads TGTGCCAGCAGCCCTGGAGCTTTTCAAGAGACCCAGTACTTC. Amino acid sequence: CASSPGAFQETQYF.

This clonotype was observed many times. CDR3 DNA sequence: TGTGCCAGCAGCTTAACGGGGGCCGGAGGGGAGCTGTTTTTT. As protein: CASSLTGAGGELFF. The chain carries TRBV7-3 and TRBJ2-2, with TRBD1 as a possible D gene (6 bases). This CDR3 has 14 amino acids. Germline loops: CDR1 SGHTA, CDR2 FQGTGA. The ends were cut back, 0 bases at V and 8 bases at J, with 10 bases in the middle. Full variable domain (missing parts from reference TRBV7-3 and TRBJ2-2): GAGVSQTPSNKVTEKGKYVELRCDPISGHTALYWYRQSLGQGPEFLIYFQGTGAADDSGLPNDRFFAVRPEGSVSTLKIQRTERGDSAVYLCASSLTGAGGELFFGEGSRLTVL.

This rearrangement joins TRBV29-1 to TRBJ2-7; tentatively, D is TRBD2 (5 bases). This CDR3 has 12 amino acids. In germline, CDR1 is SQVTM, CDR2 ANQGSEA. V shed 7 bases and J shed 0 bases, with 10 bases lying between them. In nucleotides, the CDR3 is TGCAGCGCGACTACAATCTCCTACGAGCAGTACTTC. Its protein is CSATTISYEQYF.

The sample holds many counts of this clonotype. The chain employs TRBV20-1 and TRBJ2-4; D perhaps matches TRBD2 (6 bases). Per the germline V gene, CDR1 is DFQATT and CDR2 is SNEGSKA (reference sequence). V shed 0 bases and J shed 10 bases, with 13 bases lying between them. This CDR3 spans 13 amino acids. DNA for the CDR3: TGCAGTGCTAGAGATCTTCGGGGGAGAATTCAGTACTTC. Residues: CSARDLRGRIQYF.

There are a few counts of this clonotype. The CDR3 is CASWNNEQFF. The CDR3 nucleotides read TGTGCCAGTTGGAACAATGAGCAGTTCTTC. V usage is TRBV18 and J usage is TRBJ2-1; no firm D call. The CDR3 loop spans 10 amino acids. The ends were cut back, 9 bases at V and 5 bases at J, with 5 bases in the middle. Germline V gene data show CDR1 as KGHSH and CDR2 as LQKENI.

This clonotype was detected ten times or more. The gene calls are TRBV20-1 and TRBJ1-4, with D perhaps TRBD1 (5 bases). This CDR3 has 14 amino acids. The V end was cut by 0 bases, the J end by 7 bases, with 12 bases between. Germline CDR1 is DFQATT and CDR2 is SNEGSKA (reference sequence). The CDR3 reads CSARDLRGGEKLFF. The DNA for the CDR3 is TGCAGTGCTAGAGATTTGAGGGGTGGTGAAAAACTGTTTTTT.

This clonotype was counted at least ten times. This chain joins TRBV10-3 and TRBJ2-5, with D uncertain. Trimming shortened V by 1 base and J by 3 bases, and 3 bases separated the two germline ends. The CDR3 is 12 amino acids. Germline lookup yields CDR1 ENHRY and CDR2 SYGVKD. The CDR3 is CAISEWEETQYF. The CDR3 region has the DNA TGTGCCATCAGTGAGTGGGAAGAGACCCAGTACTTC.

This clonotype was observed many times. The chain carries TRBV5-1 and TRBJ2-5; tentative D call: TRBD2 (6 bases). V gave up 4 bases and J gave up 2 bases, with 9 bases separating them. The CDR3 loop spans 13 amino acids. The V gene's germline CDR1 is SGHRS and CDR2 YFSETQ. CDR3 loop: CASSRDLQETQYF. In DNA, the CDR3 is TGCGCCAGCAGCCGGGACTTACAAGAGACCCAGTACTTC. Together with reference TRBV5-1 and TRBJ2-5, the CDR3 gives the full variable domain: KAGVTQTPRYLIKTRGQQVTLSCSPISGHRSVSWYQQTPGQGLQFLFEYFSETQRNKGNFPGRFSGRQFSNSRSEMNVSTLELGDSALYLCASSRDLQETQYFGPGTRLLVL.

This clonotype came up many times. The chain joins TRBV2 to TRBJ1-2; a weak D match, TRBD1 (6 bases). Trimming took 4 bases from V and 4 from J, leaving 16 bases between them. The CDR3 contains 15 residues. Germline V gene lookup returns CDR1 SNHLY and CDR2 FYNNEI. CDR3 loop: CASSAGNTGPYGYTF. The CDR3, as DNA: TGTGCCAGCAGTGCGGGAAATACAGGGCCCTATGGCTACACCTTC.

This clonotype is judged medium-sized. The V and J genes are TRBV27 and TRBJ2-3; no clear D gene. The CDR3 spans 13 residues. Germline V gene sequence: CDR1 MNHEY, CDR2 SMNVEV (reference sequence). The V and J ends lost 2 bases and 4 bases respectively, with 7 bases between them. The CDR3 bases are TGTGCCAGCAGTTTACGGCTGGCAGATACGCAGTATTTT. It specifies CASSLRLADTQYF.

This clonotype was seen at least ten times. The rearrangement uses TRBV7-2 and TRBJ1-6; perhaps TRBD1 as D (5 bases). V lost 5 bases, J lost 9 bases, and 17 bases lay in between. The CDR3 length is 15 residues. Looked up from germline, CDR1 is SGHTA and CDR2 is FQGNSA. CDR3 in DNA: TGTGCCAGCAGCCCCCCGGGGGGGATCGGTTCACCCCTCCACTTT. Translation gives CASSPPGGIGSPLHF.

This clonotype was observed many times. The rearrangement links TRBV15 to TRBJ1-1; D gene unclear. The germline V and J ends were trimmed by 1 base and 3 bases, with 9 bases remaining between them. Germline values: CDR1 LNHNV, CDR2 YYDKDF (reference sequence). The CDR3 runs to 14 residues. CDR3 region: CATSRVGGYTEAFF. The CDR3, as DNA: TGTGCCACCAGCAGAGTAGGAGGGTACACTGAAGCTTTCTTT.